The present entry profiles one T cell receptor (beta chain) with its context. Libraries were prepared by immunoSEQ multiplex PCR; TCRdb keeps only in-frame clonotypes and omits some of them. The data hold roughly 150,000 clones, with 75% to 90% observed a single time. The source of the sample is a study of blood T cell repertoires in COVID-19. V shed 4 bases, J shed 7 bases, and the junction held 5 bases outside the gene matches. The CDR3 totals 13 residues. From germline, CDR1 is MNHEY and CDR2 SMNVEV (reference sequence). This TCR came from a woman in her thirties or forties with acute or convalescent COVID-19. The material sequenced was peripheral blood. The chain is built from TRBV27 and TRBJ1-2; 8 positions match TRBD1. The DNA of the CDR3 is TGTGCCAGCAGTTGGGGAACAGGGGGTGGCTACACCTTC. The encoded protein is CASSWGTGGGYTF.